This T cell receptor beta chain was identified in a study of blood T cell repertoires in COVID-19. As for the study in general: The cDNA or gDNA used as material had been derived from T cells, B-cell-depleted T cells, or PBMCs.

Germline V gene sequence: CDR1 MNHEY, CDR2 SVGAGI. This CDR3 has 15 residues. V was pared by 6 bases and J by 0 bases, with 14 bases between. As handled by the study authors: Nucleated cell counts were estimated from reference gene primer amplification. Assay: immunoSEQ multiplex PCR; the TCRdb copy retains only in-frame clones and omits some. For V, J and clone size, that table is used; D and trimming come from the DNA. The table has 300,000 to 400,000 clones, 80% to 90% seen once. The chain joins TRBV6-5 to TRBJ2-5; D possibly corresponds to TRBD1 (5 bases). What was sequenced was peripheral blood. This clonotype was obtained from an older woman with COVID-19, enrolled during active disease. CDR3 protein: CASRGDRLYQETQYF. CDR3 coding DNA: TGTGCCAGCAGAGGCGACAGACTGTACCAAGAGACCCAGTACTTC.